A single sample gave rise to the 31 T cell receptor beta chains below, sequenced in a study of blood T cell repertoires in COVID-19. The table came from immunoSEQ multiplex PCR; TCRdb's copy has only in-frame clones and leaves some out. The sample contains 110,000 or so clones, more than 70% of which appear only once. The specimen sequenced was peripheral blood. The receptors originated from an older woman with COVID-19, enrolled during active disease.

The V and J genes are TRBV7-9 and TRBJ2-1, with a tentative D call TRBD2 (5 bases). The CDR3 loop spans 16 amino acids. Trimming cost V 5 bases and J 0 bases, with 14 bases left between them. Germline V gene sequence: CDR1 SEHNR, CDR2 FQNEAQ (reference sequence). The CDR3 spells CASSPTGSASYNEQFF. The CDR3 nucleotides are TGTGCCAGCAGCCCTACGGGATCCGCCTCCTACAATGAGCAGTTCTTC.

This clone showed up just once. V usage is TRBV4-3 and J usage is TRBJ1-6; maybe TRBD1 (6 bases). The germline V gene has CDR1 LGHNA and CDR2 YSLEER. Deletions cut 0 bases from V and 12 bases from J, with 9 bases between. CDR3 size: 13 residues. The CDR3 is CASSQEGGGPLHF. CDR3 in DNA: TGCGCCAGCAGCCAAGAAGGGGGGGGACCCCTCCACTTT.

The rearrangement joins TRBV11-2 to TRBJ1-1, with 7 nucleotides matching TRBD1. Germline V lookup: CDR1 SGHAT, CDR2 FQNNGV. Trimming took 6 bases from V and 4 from J; bases not matched to a gene: 8. CDR3 size: 14 residues. CDR3 loop: CASSSRGLSTEAFF. For the CDR3, the DNA is TGTGCCAGCAGTTCAAGGGGGCTCAGCACTGAAGCTTTCTTT.

The gene calls are TRBV7-8 and TRBJ2-7; 8 bases line up with TRBD2. Germline V CDR1 and CDR2: SGHVS, FQNEAQ. J lost 0 bases, V lost 3 bases, and 10 bases had no gene match. The CDR3 length is 17 residues. The CDR3 DNA is TGTGCCAGCAGCTTGGGTGTTAGCGGGGCCAGCTCCTACGAGCAGTACTTC. This codes for CASSLGVSGASSYEQYF.

The chain combines TRBV2 with TRBJ2-3; 7 nucleotides match TRBD1. Trimming removed 4 bases from V and 2 bases from J; junction bases left unmatched: 9. This CDR3 has 16 residues. The V gene's germline CDR1 is SNHLY and CDR2 FYNNEI. CDR3 coding DNA: TGTGCCAGCAGTGCACAACAGGGGTGGGCCACAGATACGCAGTATTTT. Its protein is CASSAQQGWATDTQYF.

V and J are TRBV27 and TRBJ2-7; TRBD2 might be the D (5 bases). CDR1 and CDR2 (germline): MNHEY, SMNVEV (reference sequence). Trimming pared 8 bases from V and 3 bases from J, leaving 17 bases between. The CDR3 is 14 residues long. The CDR3 is CASLLPQLDYEQYF. CDR3 DNA: TGTGCCAGCCTCCTCCCCCAACTAGACTACGAGCAGTACTTC.

The chain employs TRBV7-3 and TRBJ2-2; 8 bases are a match to TRBD1. Germline assignment: CDR1 SGHTA and CDR2 FQGTGA. Trimming removed 5 bases from V and 0 bases from J; junction bases left unmatched: 14. This CDR3 has 19 residues. CDR3 nucleotide sequence: TGTGCCAGCAGCCCAATCCCGGGACAGGCCGCTGCGAACACCGGGGAGCTGTTTTTT. This encodes CASSPIPGQAAANTGELFF.

V usage is TRBV7-9 and J usage is TRBJ1-2; D perhaps matches TRBD1 (5 bases). This CDR3 is built from 16 residues. Germline V gene data show CDR1 as SEHNR and CDR2 as FQNEAQ (reference sequence). The germline V and J ends were trimmed by 2 bases and 6 bases, with 19 bases remaining between them. The CDR3 sequence is CASSLPEDKGPHGYTF. For the CDR3, the DNA is TGTGCCAGCAGCTTACCCGAGGACAAGGGGCCCCATGGCTACACCTTC.

This sequence joins TRBV18 and TRBJ1-2; unclear D gene. The CDR3 totals 13 residues. Germline V gene data show CDR1 as KGHSH and CDR2 as LQKENI. The V and J ends lost 5 bases and 1 base respectively, with 8 bases between them. CDR3 nucleotide sequence: TGTGCCAGCTCAAGTACAGATAACTATGGCTACACCTTC. Its translation is CASSSTDNYGYTF.

In this sample, this clone turned up once. The rearrangement links TRBV5-4 to TRBJ2-3, with 10 bases that match TRBD2. The CDR3 is 14 amino acids. CDR1 and CDR2 from the germline V gene are SGHNT and YYREEE (reference sequence). V gave up 3 bases and J gave up 4 bases; unmatched junction bases: 2. CDR3 bases: TGTGCCAGCAGCTCGGGACTAGCGTCAGATACGCAGTATTTT. Encoded protein: CASSSGLASDTQYF.

V usage is TRBV19 and J usage is TRBJ1-1; D unclear. The CDR3 loop spans 12 amino acids. V was clipped by 4 bases and J by 1 base, with 4 bases between them. Germline CDR1 LNHDA, CDR2 SQIVND (reference sequence). In DNA form, the CDR3 reads TGTGCCAGTAGTACGTGGAACACTGAAGCTTTCTTT. As protein: CASSTWNTEAFF. Together with reference TRBV19 and TRBJ1-1, the CDR3 gives the full variable domain: DGGITQSPKYLFRKEGQNVTLSCEQNLNHDAMYWYRQDPGQGLRLIYYSQIVNDFQKGDIAEGYSVSREKKESFPLTVTSAQKNPTAFYLCASSTWNTEAFFGQGTRLTVV.

CDR3 region: CASAETASYQPQHF. CDR3 DNA: TGTGCCAGCGCCGAGACAGCAAGTTATCAGCCCCAGCATTTT. The rearrangement joins TRBV2 to TRBJ1-5, with D possibly being TRBD1 (5 bases). V shed 8 bases and J shed 5 bases, with 16 bases lying between them. The CDR3 contains 14 residues. Germline-derived CDR1 and CDR2 are SNHLY and FYNNEI.

The rearrangement joins TRBV18 to TRBJ2-6; 9 nucleotides line up with TRBD1. The trim removed 0 bases at V and 0 bases at J, leaving 3 bases unmatched. The CDR3 is 18 amino acids. Looked up from germline, CDR1 is KGHSH and CDR2 is LQKENI. CDR3 protein: CASSPPDRGFSGANVLTF. The CDR3 coding sequence is TGTGCCAGCTCACCACCGGACAGGGGATTCTCTGGGGCCAACGTCCTGACTTTC.

The chain carries TRBV5-8 and TRBJ1-2, with 7 bases identical to TRBD1. CDR1 and CDR2 from the germline V gene are SGHTS and YDEGEE. This CDR3 has 15 amino acids. V gave up 1 base and J gave up 4 bases; unmatched junction bases: 7. DNA of the CDR3: TGTGCCAGCAGCTTGAGAGGGGGCGAAGGCTATGGCTACACCTTC. This gives the protein CASSLRGGEGYGYTF.

This chain connects TRBV9 to TRBJ1-1, with no clear D. Trimming pared 0 bases from V and 3 bases from J, leaving 12 bases between. CDR3 length equals 15 residues. Germline V gene lookup returns CDR1 SGDLS and CDR2 YYNGEE. CDR3 amino acids: CASSVGGVADTEAFF. CDR3 nucleotide sequence: TGTGCCAGCAGCGTAGGCGGGGTGGCAGACACTGAAGCTTTCTTT.

This chain uses TRBV6-2 or TRBV6-3 with TRBJ1-2, with a possible D match to TRBD1 (6 bases). Germline lookup yields CDR1 MNHEY and CDR2 SVGEGT. This CDR3 spans 15 amino acids. V shed 4 bases and J shed 4 bases, with 16 bases lying between them. This CDR3 is CASSSTQGNLYGYTF. In nucleotides, the CDR3 is TGTGCCAGCAGTTCCACCCAGGGGAACCTCTATGGCTACACCTTC.

This chain links TRBV11-3 with TRBJ1-1; TRBD1 matches 8 bases. The germline gives CDR1 SGHNT, CDR2 YENEEA. CDR3 length: 16 amino acids. After removal of 5 bases from V and 2 bases from J, the junction contained 10 bases not matched to a gene. The CDR3 here is CASSTRTGRGNTEAFF. The CDR3, as DNA: TGTGCCAGCAGCACCCGGACAGGGAGGGGCAACACTGAAGCTTTCTTT.

This chain joins TRBV18 and TRBJ1-3; 7 bases agree with TRBD1. Germline values: CDR1 KGHSH, CDR2 LQKENI. Trimming cost V 3 bases and J 6 bases; bases outside gene matches: 14. CDR3 length: 17 amino acids. The CDR3 nucleotides are TGTGCCAGCTCACCGAGGGCCCGGAGAGGGGGCATAAACACCATATATTTT. Translated, it gives CASSPRARRGGINTIYF. Combining the CDR3 with reference TRBV18 and TRBJ1-3 gives the whole variable domain NAGVMQNPRHLVRRRGQEARLRCSPMKGHSHVYWYRQLPEEGLKFMVYLQKENIIDESGMPKERFSAEFPKEGPSILRIQQVVRGDSAAYFCASSPRARRGGINTIYFGEGSWLTVV.

The genes are TRBV5-8 and TRBJ2-7, with 8 bases that match TRBD2. V trimming: 1 base; J trimming: 5 bases; junction bases outside the gene matches: 2. The CDR3 totals 13 residues. Germline V CDR1 and CDR2: SGHTS, YDEGEE. The chain's CDR3 is CASSLRGGNEQYF. CDR3 nucleotide sequence: TGTGCCAGCAGCTTGCGGGGGGGCAACGAGCAGTACTTC.

The V and J genes are TRBV7-3 and TRBJ1-1; perhaps TRBD1 as D (5 bases). Germline V gene data show CDR1 as SGHTA and CDR2 as FQGTGA. The CDR3 has 13 amino acids. V was pared by 3 bases and J by 10 bases, with 15 bases between. The CDR3, as DNA: TGTGCCAGCAGCTTCGATGGGACTCAGAGAGCTTTCTTT. Protein: CASSFDGTQRAFF. The full variable domain, with the rest looked up from reference TRBV7-3 and TRBJ1-1, is GAGVSQTPSNKVTEKGKYVELRCDPISGHTALYWYRQSLGQGPEFLIYFQGTGAADDSGLPNDRFFAVRPEGSVSTLKIQRTERGDSAVYLCASSFDGTQRAFFGQGTRLTVV.

This rearrangement joins TRBV28 to TRBJ1-1; 7 positions match TRBD1. CDR3 length equals 17 residues. In germline, CDR1 is MDHEN, CDR2 SYDVKM. Trimming at V came to 1 base and at J to 2 bases, leaving 10 bases not matched to a gene. The CDR3 is CASSLSKGQGENTEAFF. The CDR3 region has the DNA TGTGCCAGCAGTTTATCAAAGGGTCAGGGGGAAAACACTGAAGCTTTCTTT.

This clone has at least ten counts. This sequence joins TRBV9 and TRBJ2-1, with TRBD2 matching 9 bases. The CDR3 runs 15 residues. The V segment lost 0 bases and the J segment 9 bases; nucleotides outside the gene matches: 7. CDR1 and CDR2 from the germline V gene are SGDLS and YYNGEE. The CDR3 coding sequence is TGTGCCAGCAGCGTAGCGGCTAGCGGGGAGGGTGAGCAGTTCTTC. Translating it yields CASSVAASGEGEQFF.

This chain links TRBV5-1 with TRBJ2-3; D ambiguous. Germline CDR1 reads SGHRS; CDR2 reads YFSETQ. There are 15 residues in the CDR3. The V gene lost 4 bases and the J gene lost 0 bases, with 12 bases spanning the gap. DNA for the CDR3: TGCGCCAGCAGCGCCCTGCGTATAAGCACAGATACGCAGTATTTT. Encoded protein: CASSALRISTDTQYF.

The V and J genes are TRBV5-1 and TRBJ1-1, with TRBD1 identical over 9 bases. With 3 bases clipped from V and 1 base from J, the junction kept 4 bases outside the gene matches. In germline, CDR1 is SGHRS, CDR2 YFSETQ. This CDR3 has 15 residues. CDR3 loop: CASSSQGAPNTEAFF. The DNA for the CDR3 is TGCGCCAGCAGCTCACAGGGGGCGCCGAACACTGAAGCTTTCTTT.

This chain connects TRBV7-9 to TRBJ2-7, with a tentative D call TRBD2 (5 bases). The CDR3 runs to 12 residues. Germline V gene sequence: CDR1 SEHNR, CDR2 FQNEAQ (reference sequence). V lost 2 bases and J 4 bases, leaving 6 bases between the germline ends. CDR3 amino acids: CASSLREYEQYF. The CDR3 DNA is TGTGCCAGCAGCTTACGGGAATACGAGCAGTACTTC.

The rearrangement joins TRBV11-3 to TRBJ2-5; TRBD1 is a possible D gene (5 bases). Deletions cut 5 bases from V and 4 bases from J, with 23 bases between. The CDR3 totals 17 residues. Germline CDR1 and CDR2: SGHNT and YENEEA. The CDR3 DNA sequence: TGTGCCAGCAGCCTCAGGGTCCCGACGAGTCACTTAGAGACCCAGTACTTC. Its translation is CASSLRVPTSHLETQYF.

This clone occurred a few times. This chain connects TRBV21-1 to TRBJ1-5. TRBV21-1 is labeled a pseudogene. The CDR3 length is 10 residues. CDR3 sequence reads: CASSRQPQHF. The DNA for the CDR3 is TGTGCCAGCAGCCGTCAGCCCCAGCATTTT.

The V gene is TRBV2, the J gene TRBJ1-4, with a tentative D call TRBD1 (5 bases). V shed 6 bases and J shed 4 bases, with 6 bases lying between them. There are 12 residues in the CDR3. Germline V gene data show CDR1 as SNHLY and CDR2 as FYNNEI. The CDR3 protein is CASRQGNEKLFF. The CDR3 DNA sequence: TGTGCCAGCAGGCAGGGTAATGAAAAACTGTTTTTT.

This chain uses TRBV9 with TRBJ2-4; D might be TRBD1 (5 bases). There are 13 residues in the CDR3. Trimming took 3 bases from V and 1 from J, leaving 5 bases between them. Germline lookup yields CDR1 SGDLS and CDR2 YYNGEE. The CDR3 DNA is TGTGCCAGCAGCGAGGGGGCCAAAAACATTCAGTACTTC. Translating it yields CASSEGAKNIQYF.

The chain couples TRBV2 to TRBJ1-1; D not certain. V was clipped by 3 bases and J by 10 bases, with 9 bases between them. The CDR3 loop spans 11 amino acids. In germline, CDR1 is SNHLY, CDR2 FYNNEI. CDR3: CASSEEGIAFF. The DNA for the CDR3 is TGTGCCAGCAGTGAGGAGGGAATAGCTTTCTTT.

Written as DNA, the CDR3 is TGCGCCACAGCCCTGGGAGACAGGGGGGTCGATGGCTACACCTTC. It translates to CATALGDRGVDGYTF. The chain uses TRBV5-1 and TRBJ1-2; 9 bases are a match to TRBD1. The CDR3 consists of 15 residues. The junction had 15 bases not matched to a gene; V was cut back by 9 bases and J by 6 bases. Germline V lookup: CDR1 SGHRS, CDR2 YFSETQ. The entire variable domain, with the rest obtained from reference TRBV5-1 and TRBJ1-2, is as follows: KAGVTQTPRYLIKTRGQQVTLSCSPISGHRSVSWYQQTPGQGLQFLFEYFSETQRNKGNFPGRFSGRQFSNSRSEMNVSTLELGDSALYLCATALGDRGVDGYTFGSGTRLTVV.